One and the same sample provided the 10 T cell receptor beta chains below, sequenced in a study of control samples from healthy donors and cancer patients. Assay: immunoSEQ multiplex PCR; the TCRdb copy retains only in-frame clones and omits some. The table records around 100,000 clones, 85% to 90% of them present only once. The specimen was PBMCs. These receptors all come from a man aged 60-69 years with lung cancer.

This sequence joins TRBV7-3 and TRBJ2-1; 7 bases are a match to TRBD1. The J segment lost 5 bases and the V segment lost 2 bases, leaving 6 bases of the junction unmatched. CDR3 size: 15 residues. In germline, CDR1 is SGHTA, CDR2 FQGTGA. CDR3 sequence (DNA): TGTGCCAGCAGCTTATACGGGACAGCAAACAATGAGCAGTTCTTC. Translating it yields CASSLYGTANNEQFF.

V is TRBV2 and J is TRBJ2-7, with D possibly matching TRBD1 (6 bases). This CDR3 is built from 15 residues. Germline V gene sequence: CDR1 SNHLY, CDR2 FYNNEI. Trimming stripped 9 bases from V and 1 base from J, with 19 bases between. CDR3 in DNA: TGTGCCAGTTATTTCGGGACAACCGATTCCTACGAGCAGTACGTC. As protein: CASYFGTTDSYEQYV.

The chain is built from TRBV5-1 and TRBJ2-7; D remains ambiguous. The CDR3 is 14 residues long. V lost 0 bases, J lost 2 bases, and 9 bases lay in between. Looked up from germline, CDR1 is SGHRS and CDR2 is YFSETQ. CDR3 loop: CASSLDPATYEQYF. CDR3 nucleotides: TGCGCCAGCAGCTTGGATCCAGCAACCTACGAGCAGTACTTC.

The rearrangement links TRBV7-9 to TRBJ1-4, with 7 positions matching TRBD1. This CDR3 spans 15 amino acids. The junction had 7 bases not matched to a gene; V was cut back by 5 bases and J by 4 bases. Germline assignment: CDR1 SEHNR and CDR2 FQNEAQ (reference sequence). For the CDR3, the DNA is TGTGCCAGCAGCCACGGGACAGACAATAATGAAAAACTGTTTTTT. Its translation is CASSHGTDNNEKLFF.

The rearrangement uses TRBV10-2 and TRBJ2-3; D is possibly TRBD2 (5 bases). This CDR3 is built from 14 residues. Per germline, CDR1 WSHSY and CDR2 SAAADI. Trimming left V 6 bases short and J 2 bases short, with 12 bases between. CDR3 in amino acids: CASSSSLFTDTQYF. In DNA form, the CDR3 reads TGCGCCAGCAGCTCTAGCCTTTTCACAGATACGCAGTATTTT.

CDR3 nucleotide sequence: TGTGCCAGCAGCGTAGTACCGGAACCCACCGGGGAGCTGTTTTTT. It is translated as CASSVVPEPTGELFF. The chain has TRBV9 and TRBJ2-2; no clear D gene. The germline V and J ends were trimmed by 0 bases and 4 bases, with 10 bases remaining between them. Per germline, CDR1 SGDLS and CDR2 YYNGEE. This CDR3 comprises 15 residues.

The CDR3 is CASSLILGSGANVLTF. CDR3 sequence (DNA): TGTGCCAGCAGCTTAATATTAGGGTCTGGGGCCAACGTCCTGACTTTC. V gene TRBV7-3 combines with J gene TRBJ2-6, with D uncertain. Germline CDR1 SGHTA, CDR2 FQGTGA. V lost 1 base and J lost 1, with 8 bases in between. CDR3 length: 16 residues.

The chain recombines TRBV30 with TRBJ1-1, with D unclear. Germline lookup yields CDR1 GTSNPN and CDR2 SVGIG (reference sequence). CDR3 length: 12 amino acids. Trimming stripped 7 bases from V and 2 bases from J, with 11 bases between. The CDR3 DNA is TGTGCCTCGAGCAGGAGAAACACTGAAGCTTTCTTT. It encodes CASSRRNTEAFF.

The chain links TRBV19 to TRBJ2-6; the D gene is possibly TRBD2 (6 bases). Trimming left V 7 bases short and J 3 bases short, with 10 bases between. The CDR3 extends over 14 amino acids. CDR1 and CDR2 from the germline V gene are LNHDA and SQIVND (reference sequence). The DNA of the CDR3 is TGTGCCAGTATGGAGGGGCGTGGGGCCAACGTCCTGACTTTC. This gives the protein CASMEGRGANVLTF.

The CDR3 here is CASSGGTGGYNEQFF. CDR3 nucleotide sequence: TGCGCCAGCAGCGGCGGGACAGGCGGATACAATGAGCAGTTCTTC. The chain carries TRBV4-1 and TRBJ2-1; 8 bases match TRBD1. The germline CDR1 and CDR2 sequences are MGHRA and YSYEKL. V dropped 5 bases and J dropped 4; count of bases not matched to a gene: 7. The CDR3 totals 15 residues.